The clone carrying this T cell receptor (beta chain) appeared many times. Thyroid surgery had not been preceded by any treatment in any patient. This sample was taken from a study of metastatic and nonmetastatic thyroid tumors. In the source study's methods: Clinicopathological groups of papillary thyroid cancer showed CDR3 differences that were used to build a distant-metastasis classifier. TCRdb re-clonotyped the PCR reads via MiXCR. Here the V and J calls rest on TCRdb's processing, not on the authors' analysis. In the table there are about 29,000 clones, roughly 15% of which are singletons. This CDR3 is 14 amino acids long. CDR1 is SNHLY, CDR2 FYNNEI, per germline. Between the trimmed V and J ends, which lost 6 bases and 1 base, there was a span of 12 bases.

The specimen sequenced was blood. The chain couples TRBV2 to TRBJ2-5; maybe TRBD2 (5 bases). This receptor was taken from a female donor with papillary thyroid cancer or a benign thyroid nodule (not recorded which). Some clones in this sample may be carry-over from other donors' samples. The CDR3 loop is CASRAGRIQETQYF. The CDR3 DNA follows: TGTGCCAGCAGGGCGGGCAGAATCCAAGAGACCCAGTACTTC. Full variable domain (outside the CDR3, taken from reference TRBV2 and TRBJ2-5): EPEVTQTPSHQVTQMGQEVILRCVPISNHLYFYWYRQILGQKVEFLVSFYNNEISEKSEIFDDQFSVERPDGSNFTLKIRSTKLEDSAMYFCASRAGRIQETQYFGPGTRLLVL.